The 8 T cell receptor beta chains reported below all come from one sample, sequenced in a study of blood T cell repertoires in COVID-19. Sequenced by immunoSEQ multiplex PCR; TCRdb stores in-frame clones only, minus some. The sample holds around 110,000 clones, approximately 87% seen once. Sequenced: peripheral blood. Receptors were obtained from a man aged 25 to 40 with acute or convalescent COVID-19.

The V and J genes are TRBV6-1 and TRBJ2-1; 8 positions match TRBD1. With 0 bases clipped from V and 7 bases from J, the junction kept 5 bases outside the gene matches. The CDR3 totals 15 residues. CDR1 is MNHNS and CDR2 is SASEGT in the germline V gene. CDR3 DNA sequence: TGTGCCAGCAGTGAAGCGCGTCGGACAGGGAATGAGCAGTTCTTC. The encoded protein is CASSEARRTGNEQFF.

The CDR3 loop reads CAWSPLGVRETGNTIYF. The CDR3 DNA reads TGTGCCTGGAGTCCCCTCGGGGTGAGAGAAACTGGAAACACCATATATTTT. This sequence joins TRBV30 and TRBJ1-3; D unclear. Germline values: CDR1 GTSNPN, CDR2 SVGIG (reference sequence). The germline V and J ends were trimmed by 2 bases and 2 bases, with 19 bases remaining between them. The CDR3 runs to 17 residues.

The genes are TRBV7-2 and TRBJ1-1; 7 nucleotides agree with TRBD1. The CDR3 spans 16 residues. The J segment lost 0 bases and the V segment lost 1 base, leaving 5 bases of the junction unmatched. Germline V gene data show CDR1 as SGHTA and CDR2 as FQGNSA. This chain's CDR3 is CASSLGRTGMNTEAFF. The CDR3, as DNA: TGTGCCAGCAGCTTAGGGAGGACAGGAATGAACACTGAAGCTTTCTTT.

The rearrangement uses TRBV6-5 and TRBJ2-3; D may be TRBD2 (5 bases). The length of the CDR3 is 14 residues. The ends were cut back, 4 bases at V and 0 bases at J, with 8 bases in the middle. Germline CDR1 is MNHEY and CDR2 is SVGAGI. The CDR3 bases are TGTGCCAGCAGTTTACGGGGTAGCACAGATACGCAGTATTTT. This gives the protein CASSLRGSTDTQYF.

The chain is built from TRBV11-2 and TRBJ2-7, with D tentatively TRBD2 (6 bases). CDR3 size: 14 residues. Trimming took off 4 bases at V and 2 bases at J, with 12 bases between the two ends. CDR1 and CDR2 (germline): SGHAT, FQNNGV. CDR3: CASSSVGTPYEQYF. In nucleotides, the CDR3 is TGTGCCAGCAGCTCCGTGGGGACTCCCTACGAGCAGTACTTC.

The V call is TRBV14, the J call TRBJ2-3; 11 bases match TRBD2. J was trimmed by 4 bases and V by 4 bases; bases with no gene match: 4. This CDR3 region has 15 residues. In germline, CDR1 is SGHDN, CDR2 FVKESK. DNA for the CDR3: TGTGCCAGCAGCCCCTTAGCGGGGGGGGCAGATACGCAGTATTTT. It translates to CASSPLAGGADTQYF.

V usage is TRBV4-1 and J usage is TRBJ1-6; weak D call: TRBD1 (6 bases). Per the germline V gene, CDR1 is MGHRA and CDR2 is YSYEKL. With 1 base removed from V and 8 bases from J, the gap between germline ends came to 18 bases. The CDR3 is made up of 17 amino acids. The CDR3 region is CASSQGQVLGGYSPLHF. The CDR3 nucleotides are TGCGCCAGCAGCCAAGGACAGGTCCTTGGAGGATATTCACCCCTCCACTTT.

The chain uses TRBV2 and TRBJ1-2, with D perhaps matching TRBD1 (6 bases). The germline V gene has CDR1 SNHLY and CDR2 FYNNEI. Trimming shortened V by 5 bases and J by 4 bases, and 14 bases separated the two germline ends. The CDR3 extends over 14 amino acids. Written as DNA, the CDR3 is TGTGCCAGCAGTATAGGACAGCGGAGCTATGGCTACACCTTC. Translated, it gives CASSIGQRSYGYTF.